A single sample is the source of the 20 T cell receptor beta chains below, sequenced in a study of T cell responses to AZD1222 COVID-19 vaccine. The assay was immunoSEQ multiplex PCR, and TCRdb's table has in-frame clones only and misses some. The data show about 180,000 clones, just over 90% seen once. Specimen: peripheral blood, collected on day 0 of AZD1222 vaccination. The receptor source for this set is an adult in good health.

This chain's CDR3 is CASSQYTNQPQHF. The CDR3 nucleotides read TGTGCCAGTAGTCAGTACACAAATCAGCCCCAGCATTTT. The chain links TRBV19 to TRBJ1-5; D ambiguous. Germline CDR1 reads LNHDA; CDR2 reads SQIVND (reference sequence). The germline V and J ends were trimmed by 5 bases and 4 bases, with 9 bases remaining between them. The CDR3 is 13 residues long.

This chain connects TRBV6-5 to TRBJ1-6; D is perhaps TRBD1 (6 bases). The CDR3 spans 15 residues. The germline V gene encodes CDR1 MNHEY and CDR2 SVGAGI. Trimming left V 8 bases short and J 0 bases short, with 11 bases between. The DNA of the CDR3 is TGTGCCAGCGTTGAGGGGGTCTCCTATAATTCACCCCTCCACTTT. This translates into CASVEGVSYNSPLHF.

Of note for this clone: The germline gene is not matched at one end of the junction; a read error may be the cause. This chain links TRBV7-9 with TRBJ2-1; the match to TRBD2 covers 11 bases. The CDR3 totals 14 residues. Germline V gene sequence: CDR1 SEHNR, CDR2 FQNEAQ (reference sequence). Here the CDR3 reads CASTLAGGPSEQFF. The CDR3 bases are TGTGCCAGCACCTTAGCGGGAGGGCCAAGTGAGCAGTTCTTC. Drawing the rest from reference TRBV7-9 and TRBJ2-1, the complete variable domain is DTGVSQNPRHKITKRGQNVTFRCDPISEHNRLYWYRQTLGQGPEFLTYFQNEAQLEKSRLLSDRFSAERPKGSFSTLEIQRTEQGDSAMYLCASTLAGGPSEQFFGPGTRLTVL.

V and J are TRBV28 and TRBJ2-7; possibly TRBD1 for D (6 bases). The CDR3 has 14 residues. From germline, CDR1 is MDHEN and CDR2 SYDVKM. The V and J ends lost 4 bases and 1 base respectively, with 11 bases between them. Written as DNA, the CDR3 is TGTGCCAGCAGTTCCGGGACACCATCCTACGAGCAGTACTTC. This sequence encodes CASSSGTPSYEQYF.

This clone was detected only a few times. The chain uses TRBV6-1 and TRBJ1-6, with D maybe TRBD1 (6 bases). Germline V gives CDR1 MNHNS, CDR2 SASEGT. The CDR3 loop spans 14 amino acids. Trimming pared 2 bases from V and 11 bases from J, leaving 13 bases between. CDR3 nucleotide sequence: TGTGCCAGCAGTGAATATTTAGGGACACCACCCCTCCACTTT. This translates into CASSEYLGTPPLHF.

Remarks on this clone: This specimen includes other DNA sequences encoding the same CDR3. The chain is built from TRBV5-1 and TRBJ1-6; no reliable D call. The CDR3 runs 15 residues. Per germline, CDR1 SGHRS and CDR2 YFSETQ. The V gene lost 4 bases and the J gene lost 7 bases, with 15 bases spanning the gap. The CDR3 is CASSLDSIGNSPLHF. The CDR3 DNA sequence: TGCGCCAGCAGCCTAGACTCAATCGGCAATTCACCCCTCCACTTT.

The chain employs TRBV7-2 and TRBJ2-7; TRBD1 agrees at 9 bases. This CDR3 is 15 amino acids long. Germline CDR1 is SGHTA and CDR2 is FQGNSA. J gave up 1 base and V 4 bases, and 5 bases lay outside the gene matches. CDR3 protein: CASSYGQGPSYEQYF. The DNA for the CDR3 is TGTGCCAGCAGCTATGGACAGGGGCCTTCCTACGAGCAGTACTTC.

This clone was seen a single time. The rearrangement links TRBV5-1 to TRBJ2-7; TRBD1 matches at 9 bases. The CDR3 length is 15 residues. Looked up from germline, CDR1 is SGHRS and CDR2 is YFSETQ. V was pared by 3 bases and J by 6 bases, with 10 bases of the junction left unmatched. The CDR3 reads CASSWTGQGVSEQYF. In DNA form, the CDR3 reads TGCGCCAGCAGCTGGACGGGACAGGGTGTCTCCGAGCAGTACTTC.

The chain employs TRBV19 and TRBJ1-2, with a weak D call TRBD1 (6 bases). Germline values: CDR1 LNHDA, CDR2 SQIVND (reference sequence). The V end was cut by 0 bases, the J end by 8 bases, with 10 bases between. The CDR3 length is 13 residues. CDR3 coding DNA: TGTGCCAGTAGTATAGACAGGGGCTTCGGCTACACCTTC. Its protein is CASSIDRGFGYTF.

The chain has TRBV9 and TRBJ1-2, with 8 bases matching TRBD1. Germline CDR1 reads SGDLS; CDR2 reads YYNGEE. The CDR3 length is 16 residues. J lost 1 base, V lost 4 bases, and 9 bases had no gene match. The CDR3 nucleotides read TGTGCCAGCAGCTACTACGCGGGACAGGTTAACTATGGCTACACCTTC. Amino acid sequence: CASSYYAGQVNYGYTF.

The V gene is TRBV27, the J gene TRBJ1-5, with D hard to call. The CDR3 totals 18 residues. Germline CDR1 is MNHEY and CDR2 is SMNVEV (reference sequence). Trimming took 5 bases from V and 2 from J, leaving 22 bases between them. CDR3 nucleotide sequence: TGTGCCAGCAGTCTATTAAGCCCTCACCTTGTGGGCAATCAGCCCCAGCATTTT. Residues: CASSLLSPHLVGNQPQHF.

J is TRBJ1-1 and V is TRBV5-1; 9 nucleotides match TRBD1. The germline gives CDR1 SGHRS, CDR2 YFSETQ. The CDR3 sequence is 14 residues long. V gave up 4 bases and J gave up 6 bases; unmatched junction bases: 7. The CDR3 protein is CASSLPGTGSEAFF. Written as DNA, the CDR3 is TGCGCCAGCAGCCTTCCCGGGACAGGGTCTGAAGCTTTCTTT.

The chain joins TRBV3-1 (or the pseudogene TRBV3-2) to TRBJ1-1; perhaps TRBD1 as D (6 bases). This CDR3 is built from 14 residues. V was trimmed by 0 bases and J by 4 bases, leaving 9 bases between them. Looked up from germline, CDR1 is LGHDT and CDR2 is YNNKEL (reference sequence). This CDR3 is CASSQDGGPTEAFF. Here the CDR3 DNA reads TGTGCCAGCAGCCAAGATGGGGGGCCCACTGAAGCTTTCTTT.

V gene TRBV14 combines with J gene TRBJ1-4, with D perhaps TRBD1 (5 bases). The V and J ends lost 0 bases and 10 bases respectively, with 12 bases between them. This CDR3 has 14 amino acids. The germline CDR1 and CDR2 sequences are SGHDN and FVKESK. CDR3 protein: CASSQDWGLRKLFF. The CDR3 DNA reads TGTGCCAGCAGCCAAGATTGGGGACTACGAAAACTGTTTTTT.

The chain carries TRBV5-1 and TRBJ2-3, with D hard to call. The CDR3 loop spans 15 amino acids. Germline values: CDR1 SGHRS, CDR2 YFSETQ. Trimming took off 0 bases at V and 0 bases at J, with 8 bases between the two ends. CDR3 nucleotide sequence: TGCGCCAGCAGCTTGGCCCCCCATAGCACAGATACGCAGTATTTT. Translation: CASSLAPHSTDTQYF.

This sequence joins TRBV19 and TRBJ2-1; D is unresolved. Trimming pared 6 bases from V and 8 bases from J, leaving 11 bases between. There are 12 residues in the CDR3. Germline CDR1 and CDR2: LNHDA and SQIVND (reference sequence). CDR3 in amino acids: CASSGPPDEQFF. CDR3 sequence (DNA): TGTGCCAGTAGCGGACCGCCAGATGAGCAGTTCTTC.

This clone was detected once. V and J are TRBV5-1 and TRBJ1-1; D not certain. The CDR3 extends over 15 amino acids. The ends were cut back, 2 bases at V and 0 bases at J, with 11 bases in the middle. Per the germline V gene, CDR1 is SGHRS and CDR2 is YFSETQ. In DNA form, the CDR3 reads TGCGCCAGCAGCTTATCTCAGCTCATGAACACTGAAGCTTTCTTT. Protein sequence: CASSLSQLMNTEAFF. The full variable domain, its missing parts supplied by reference TRBV5-1 and TRBJ1-1, is KAGVTQTPRYLIKTRGQQVTLSCSPISGHRSVSWYQQTPGQGLQFLFEYFSETQRNKGNFPGRFSGRQFSNSRSEMNVSTLELGDSALYLCASSLSQLMNTEAFFGQGTRLTVV.

The rearrangement links TRBV18 to TRBJ2-3; weak D call: TRBD2 (6 bases). The germline V and J ends were trimmed by 6 bases and 4 bases, with 11 bases remaining between them. Looked up from germline, CDR1 is KGHSH and CDR2 is LQKENI. This CDR3 spans 13 amino acids. The CDR3 bases are TGTGCCAGCTCTCAGGGACTTTCAGATACGCAGTATTTT. It encodes CASSQGLSDTQYF.

CDR3 sequence reads: CASSPQQGGDTIYF. The CDR3 DNA follows: TGCGCCAGCAGCCCACAACAGGGAGGTGACACCATATATTTT. The V gene is TRBV5-1, the J gene TRBJ1-3, with D maybe TRBD1 (6 bases). The CDR3 sequence is 14 residues long. V was clipped by 4 bases and J by 8 bases, with 16 bases between them. Per germline, CDR1 SGHRS and CDR2 YFSETQ.

The chain couples TRBV20-1 to TRBJ2-5; unclear D gene. The V end was cut by 5 bases, the J end by 1 base, with 2 bases between. Germline assignment: CDR1 DFQATT and CDR2 SNEGSKA (reference sequence). This CDR3 is built from 10 residues. The CDR3 spells CSAAQETQYF. The DNA for the CDR3 is TGCAGTGCTGCCCAAGAGACCCAGTACTTC.